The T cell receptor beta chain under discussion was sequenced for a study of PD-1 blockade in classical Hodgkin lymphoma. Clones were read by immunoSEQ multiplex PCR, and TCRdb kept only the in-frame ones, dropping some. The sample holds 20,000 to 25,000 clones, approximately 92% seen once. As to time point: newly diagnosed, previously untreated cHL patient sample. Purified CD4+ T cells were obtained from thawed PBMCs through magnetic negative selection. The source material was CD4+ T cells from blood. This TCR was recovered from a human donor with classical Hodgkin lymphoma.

CDR3: CASSWRTSGSRSYNEQFF. As DNA, the CDR3 is TGTGCCAGCAGCTGGCGGACTAGCGGATCCCGCTCCTACAATGAGCAGTTCTTC. The V gene is TRBV7-9, the J gene TRBJ2-1; 10 nucleotides line up with TRBD2. The length of the CDR3 is 18 residues. V was pared by 4 bases and J by 0 bases, with 9 bases of the junction left unmatched. CDR1 SEHNR and CDR2 FQNEAQ come from the germline V gene (reference sequence).